This T cell receptor (beta chain) comes out of a study of neurological immune-mediated disorders. Study findings and constraints: One cluster of related CDR3 sequences contained, by phylogenetic grouping, the repertoires of 18 of 34 multiple sclerosis patients and formed a possible signature. The expanded clones of different subjects shared no CDR3 amino acid sequences (suggesting private repertoires in all groups).

From 2 million PBMCs stored at -80 C, the unsorted libraries were generated. The table lists this clonotype with many counts. Its antigen is as yet unknown. TCRdb re-called the 5' RACE reads through MiXCR, storing one row per CDR3 protein. The sample consists of roughly 70,000 distinct CDR3 sequences, almost 4% of them appearing once. The CDR3 has 14 amino acids. Trimming stripped 2 bases from V and 4 bases from J, with 11 bases between. This TCR was recovered from a man aged 25-45 years with multiple sclerosis. V gene TRBV12-3 or TRBV12-4 combines with J gene TRBJ2-5, with a tentative D call TRBD2 (7 bases). Sequenced sample: PBMCs. The CDR3, as DNA: TGTGCCAGCAGTTTACGGGGGGCCTCAGAGACCCAGTACTTC. Residues: CASSLRGASETQYF.